This T cell receptor beta chain was sequenced for a study of technical replicates of blood from a handful of donors (dated by TCRdb to 2015 to 2018). Library preparation used the immunoSEQ multiplex PCR assay. The source is immuneACCESS, and TCRdb retained only in-frame sequences with V and J called. Part of the clones is not carried over; for the studies checked, unresolved V genes explain less than half of this, and the remainder is unexplained. The sample table records almost 70,000 clones; about 90% of these occur just once. The ten largest clones add up to about 0.38% of the sample. The CDR3 runs 16 residues from the cysteine to the phenylalanine. Only CDR3 DNA is held: 48 bases, read in frame from base 1. CDR1 and CDR2, per the germline V gene, are SGHTA and FQGNSA. V and J are trimmed by 3 bases and 8 bases, and the gene matches miss 9 bases of the junction. The sample holds one count of this clone. The antigen it binds to is not known. No base-level quality is on record; no much larger clone is a single base apart.

The chain is encoded by TRBV7-2 joined to TRBJ2-1, with 11 junctional bases fitting TRBD2. The receptor's source is a human donor in good health. Sample: T cells isolated from PBMCs. This receptor has the CDR3 CASSLFSGRVEDEQFF. The DNA sequence reads TGTGCCAGCAGCTTGTTTAGCGGGAGGGTTGAGGATGAGCAGTTCTTC. Reference TRBV7-2 and TRBJ2-1 proteins supply the regions before and after the CDR3; the full variable domain is: GAGVSQSPSNKVTEKGKDVELRCDPISGHTALYWYRQSLGQGLEFLIYFQGNSAPDKSGLPSDRFSAERTGGSVSTLTIQRTQQEDSAVYLCASSLFSGRVEDEQFFGPGTRLTVL.